This T cell receptor beta chain was sequenced in a study of blood T cell repertoires in COVID-19. TCRdb keeps only in-frame clones here, not all; method: immunoSEQ multiplex PCR. The sample lists hundreds of thousands of clones; around nine tenths were seen once. Germline V gives CDR1 SGHVS, CDR2 FQNEAQ. The CDR3 totals 14 residues. V shed 7 bases and J shed 1 base, with 14 bases lying between them. Sequencing input: PBMCs or T cells enriched from blood (not recorded which). This chain links TRBV7-8 with TRBJ2-7; D may be TRBD2 (6 bases). The receptor was derived from a woman aged 45-65 years who had recovered from COVID-19. The CDR3 nucleotides read TGTGCCAGCACCCCACGGAGGGGTTCCTACGAGCAGTACTTC. This codes for CASTPRRGSYEQYF.